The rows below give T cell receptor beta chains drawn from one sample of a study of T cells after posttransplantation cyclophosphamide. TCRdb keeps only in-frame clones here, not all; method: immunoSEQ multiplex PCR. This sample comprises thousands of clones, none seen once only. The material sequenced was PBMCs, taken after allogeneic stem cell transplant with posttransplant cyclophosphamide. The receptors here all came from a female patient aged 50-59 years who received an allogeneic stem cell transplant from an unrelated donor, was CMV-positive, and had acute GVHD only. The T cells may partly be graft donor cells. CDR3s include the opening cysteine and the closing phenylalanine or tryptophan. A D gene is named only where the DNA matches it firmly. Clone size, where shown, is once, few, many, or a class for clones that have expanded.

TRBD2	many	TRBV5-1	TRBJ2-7	TGCGCCAGCAGCTTGGCCGGGACTAGCGGGAGTTGGCCCTCCTACGAGCAGTACTTC	CASSLAGTSGSWPSYEQYF
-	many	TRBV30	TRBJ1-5	TGTGCCTGGAGTGTACGGGCCCCGGGGAGCAATCAGCCCCAGCATTTT	CAWSVRAPGSNQPQHF
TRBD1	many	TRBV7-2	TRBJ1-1	TGTGCCAGCAGCCCCACCGACCGGGACAGGGGCCACCCAGGAGCTTTCTTT	CASSPTDRDRGHPGAFF
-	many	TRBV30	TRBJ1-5	TGTGCCTGGAGTGTAGTGGGGCTACAGCCCCAGCATTTT	CAWSVVGLQPQHF
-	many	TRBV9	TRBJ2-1	TGTGCCAGCAGCGTGGGACTTGGAGGGTACAATGAGCAGTTCTTC	CASSVGLGGYNEQFF
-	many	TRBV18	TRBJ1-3	TGTGCCAGCTCACCCGACAGAACTGGAAACACCATATATTTT	CASSPDRTGNTIYF
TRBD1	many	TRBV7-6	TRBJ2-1	TGTGCCAGCAGCTCGGGACAGGTCTCCTACAATGAGCAGTTCTTC	CASSSGQVSYNEQFF
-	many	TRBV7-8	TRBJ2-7	TGTGCCAGCAGCTTTGGGCCCCGAGGCAGGGGTTACGAGCAGTACTTC	CASSFGPRGRGYEQYF
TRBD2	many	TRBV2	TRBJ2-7	TGTGCCAGCAGGGGCCCCCCTATAGCGGGAGTAATAAGCTACGAGCAGTACTTC	CASRGPPIAGVISYEQYF
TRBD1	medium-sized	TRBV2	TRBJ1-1	TGTGCCAGCAGGAAGACAGGGGGAGCTTTCTTT	CASRKTGGAFF
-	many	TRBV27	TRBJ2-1	TGTGCCAGCTGGCCTGCCGGGACACGCAATGAGCAGTTCTTC	CASWPAGTRNEQFF
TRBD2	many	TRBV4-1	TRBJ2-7	TGCGCCAGCAGCCAAGATGGACTAGCGGGCGGAGACTACGAGCAGTACTTC	CASSQDGLAGGDYEQYF
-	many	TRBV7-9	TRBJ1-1	TGTGCCAGCAGCTTAAATACAGGGAACACTGAAGCTTTCTTT	CASSLNTGNTEAFF
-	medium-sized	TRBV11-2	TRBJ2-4	TGTGCCAGCAGCTCAAGGACAAATCTAGCCAAAAACATTCAGTACTTC	CASSSRTNLAKNIQYF
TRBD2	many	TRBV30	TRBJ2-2	TGTGCCTGGAGTCTCGGCGGGAGTACGACCGGGGAGCTGTTTTTT	CAWSLGGSTTGELFF
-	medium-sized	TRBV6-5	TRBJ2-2	TGTGCCAGCAGTCCCTGGCGCGGCACCGGGGAGCTGTTTTTT	CASSPWRGTGELFF
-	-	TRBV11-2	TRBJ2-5	TGTGCCAGCAGCCTATGGGGACTTGGGGTGGTAGCCGGCGAGACCCAGTACTTC	CASSLWGLGVVAGETQYF
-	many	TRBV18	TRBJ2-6	TGTGCCAGCTCACCCAGGCTCGCGGGTCTGACTTTC	CASSPRLAGLTF
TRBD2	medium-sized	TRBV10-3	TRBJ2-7	TGTGCCATCAGCGGGACTAGCGGTTCCGTGGACGAGCAGTACTTC	CAISGTSGSVDEQYF
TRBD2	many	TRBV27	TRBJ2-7	TGTGCCAGCAGCGCCGGGACTAGCGGGAGTAACGAGCAGTACTTC	CASSAGTSGSNEQYF
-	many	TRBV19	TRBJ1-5	TGTGCCAGTACGTGGAAGGGACATAGCAATCAGCCCCAGCATTTT	CASTWKGHSNQPQHF
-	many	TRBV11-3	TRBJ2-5	TGTGCCAGCAGCTCTTCCGGAGAGACCCAGTACTTC	CASSSSGETQYF
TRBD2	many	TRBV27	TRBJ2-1	TGTGCCAGCATTACGCGGGAGTCCTACAATGAGCAGTTCTTC	CASITRESYNEQFF
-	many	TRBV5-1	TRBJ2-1	TGCGCCAGCAGCTTGGCGTCGCGGACAGACGGAGATGAGCAGTTCTTC	CASSLASRTDGDEQFF
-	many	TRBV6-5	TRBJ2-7	TGTGCCAGCAGTCCCTCGGGCTACGAGCAGTACTTC	CASSPSGYEQYF
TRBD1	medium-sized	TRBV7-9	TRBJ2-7	TGTGCCAGCAGCTTTGCCAGGGGGTTCGCGTACGAGCAGTACTTC	CASSFARGFAYEQYF
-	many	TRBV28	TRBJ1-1	TGTGCCAGTCTATCGACTGAAGCTTTCTTT	CASLSTEAFF
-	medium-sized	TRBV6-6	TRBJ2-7	TGTGCCAGCAGTTACGAGCGACGGGTCTACGAGCAGTACTTC	CASSYERRVYEQYF
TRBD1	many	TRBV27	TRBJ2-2	TGTGCCAGCAGTCTCCGACCAACAGGGGGCGCCGCCGGGGAGCTGTTTTTT	CASSLRPTGGAAGELFF
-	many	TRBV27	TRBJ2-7	TGTGCCAGCAGTAAAGGGGGCTACGAGCAGTACTTC	CASSKGGYEQYF
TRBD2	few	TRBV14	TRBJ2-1	TGTGCCAGCAGCCAGAGGCGCGGGAGCCTCTACAATGAGCAGTTCTTC	CASSQRRGSLYNEQFF
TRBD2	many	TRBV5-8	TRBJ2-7	TGTGCCAGCAGCCCCCTGGGGGGGGGTCCCTACGAGCAGTACTTC	CASSPLGGGPYEQYF
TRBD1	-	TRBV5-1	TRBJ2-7	TGCGCCAGCAGCGTTCATGGACAGGGGTCCTACGAGCAGTACTTC	CASSVHGQGSYEQYF
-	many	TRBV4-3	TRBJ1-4	TGCGCCAGCAGCCAAGGTGCCCAAAGGGGGGGTAGTGAAAAACTGTTTTTT	CASSQGAQRGGSEKLFF
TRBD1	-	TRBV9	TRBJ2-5	TGTGCCAGCAGCGCCCGTCGGGACAGGGGCCCAGAGACCCAGTACTTC	CASSARRDRGPETQYF
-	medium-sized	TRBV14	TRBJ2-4	TGTGCCAGCAGCCAAGATAACAGCTTTCAGTACTTC	CASSQDNSFQYF
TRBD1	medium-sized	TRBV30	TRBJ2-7	TGTGCCTGGAGTTCCGGGACAGGGTCCTACGAGCAGTACTTC	CAWSSGTGSYEQYF
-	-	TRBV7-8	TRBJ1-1	TGTGCCAGCAGCTTGGGGCTGGGGCTTGTCACTGAAGCTTTCTTT	CASSLGLGLVTEAFF
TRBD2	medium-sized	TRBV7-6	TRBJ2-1	TGTGCCAGCAGCTTAGGGACGGTAGTTCGGGGGGACAATGAGCAGTTCTTC	CASSLGTVVRGDNEQFF
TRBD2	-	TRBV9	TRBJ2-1	TGTGCCAGCAGCGTAGGGGGACTAGGGGGGAATGAGCAGTTCTTC	CASSVGGLGGNEQFF
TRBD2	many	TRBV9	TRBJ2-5	TGTGCCAGCAGCGGTTTTGACTCGCGGGAGGGGGAAGAGACCCAGTACTTC	CASSGFDSREGEETQYF
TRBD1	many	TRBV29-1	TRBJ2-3	TGCAGCGTCCGGGACAGTACCACAGATACGCAGTATTTT	CSVRDSTTDTQYF
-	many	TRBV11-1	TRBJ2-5	TGTGCCAGCAGCTTAGGGCTTCAAGAGACCCAGTACTTC	CASSLGLQETQYF
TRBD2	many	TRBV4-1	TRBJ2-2	TGCGCCAGCAGCCAAGTTGGCCTAGCGGGAGGGGACACCGGGGAGCTGTTTTTT	CASSQVGLAGGDTGELFF
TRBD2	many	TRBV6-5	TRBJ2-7	TGTGCCAGCAGTCCACTAGCGGGGCGTCGGGAGCAGTACTTC	CASSPLAGRREQYF
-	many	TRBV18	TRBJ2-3	TGTGCCAGCTCATCCGAGCGGGGCACAGATACGCAGTATTTT	CASSSERGTDTQYF
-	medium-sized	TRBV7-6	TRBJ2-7	TGTGCCAGCAGCCCCGACAGTGCCTACGAGCAGTACTTC	CASSPDSAYEQYF
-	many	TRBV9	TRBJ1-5	TGTGCCAGCAAGGGCGGGAATAGCAATCAGCCCCAGCATTTT	CASKGGNSNQPQHF
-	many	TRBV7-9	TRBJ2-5	TGTGCCAGCAGCCCTTCGGCGGGGGCGTACCTCCAAGAGACCCAGTACTTC	CASSPSAGAYLQETQYF
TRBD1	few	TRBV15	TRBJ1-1	TGTGCCACCAGCAGACAACCAGGGGGCGGGGGCACTGAAGCTTTCTTT	CATSRQPGGGGTEAFF
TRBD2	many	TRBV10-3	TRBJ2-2	TGTGCCATCAGTGAGTCAACCTTAGCGGGAGTGGGCACCGGGGAGCTGTTTTTT	CAISESTLAGVGTGELFF
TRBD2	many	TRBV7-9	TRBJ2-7	TGTGCCAGCAGCATTCCCCAACCGGGACTATACTACGAGCAGTACTTC	CASSIPQPGLYYEQYF
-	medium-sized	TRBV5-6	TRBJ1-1	TGTGCCAGCAGCTTGGCCGGGGGGATTGGTGAAGCTTTCTTT	CASSLAGGIGEAFF